This passage covers 30 T cell receptor beta chains from one sample sequenced in a study of sequential checkpoint blockade in melanoma. The protocol was immunoSEQ multiplex PCR, while the TCRdb copy is restricted to in-frame clones and leaves out a portion. The sample contains about 12,000 clones, over 60% of which appear only once. Stated treatment: randomized to nivolumab then ipilimumab (arm A) or the reverse (arm B). The material was CD8+ T cells sorted from blood (inferred from file names), obtained from a patient given nivolumab and ipilimumab in sequence. All receptors come from a human donor with melanoma.

The V and J genes are TRBV9 and TRBJ2-3, with TRBD1 identical over 10 bases. The CDR3 loop spans 16 amino acids. CDR1 SGDLS and CDR2 YYNGEE come from the germline V gene. Germline trimming cut 3 bases from V and 1 base from J; bases unmatched to any gene: 5. CDR3 in DNA: TGTGCCAGCAGCGGATGGGACAGGGGCGGCACAGATACGCAGTATTTT. Protein: CASSGWDRGGTDTQYF.

V and J are TRBV19 and TRBJ1-1; a weak D match, TRBD1 (5 bases). Per the germline V gene, CDR1 is LNHDA and CDR2 is SQIVND (reference sequence). This CDR3 is 14 amino acids long. V lost 3 bases to trimming and J lost 4 bases, with 12 bases between them. CDR3 sequence (DNA): TGTGCCAGTAGTATCGGGGGGATGGGCACTGAAGCTTTCTTT. Encoded protein: CASSIGGMGTEAFF.

The V and J genes are TRBV27 and TRBJ2-7, with D perhaps matching TRBD1 (6 bases). V lost 2 bases, J lost 2 bases, and 13 bases lay in between. The CDR3 spans 15 residues. Germline V gene sequence: CDR1 MNHEY, CDR2 SMNVEV (reference sequence). The CDR3 region is CASSLADSQTYEQYF. The CDR3 coding sequence is TGTGCCAGCAGTTTAGCGGACAGTCAAACCTACGAGCAGTACTTC.

This clone is a singleton in its sample. The V gene is TRBV4-2, the J gene TRBJ1-1; unclear D gene. This CDR3 has 12 amino acids. The V gene lost 3 bases and the J gene lost 7 bases, with 9 bases spanning the gap. Germline lookup yields CDR1 LGHNA and CDR2 YNFKEQ. In nucleotides, the CDR3 is TGTGCCAGCAGCCAGGCGGGCAGTGAAGCTTTCTTT. Translating gives CASSQAGSEAFF.

The genes are TRBV2 and TRBJ1-1; 9 bases line up with TRBD1. After removal of 4 bases from V and 0 bases from J, the junction contained 9 bases not matched to a gene. Germline V gene sequence: CDR1 SNHLY, CDR2 FYNNEI. The CDR3 runs to 17 residues. CDR3 bases: TGTGCCAGCAGTGGGGACAGGGTGGTTTTAATGAACACTGAAGCTTTCTTT. Protein sequence: CASSGDRVVLMNTEAFF.

The chain joins TRBV4-2 to TRBJ2-1; D might be TRBD1 (6 bases). Trimming took 7 bases from V and 2 from J, leaving 9 bases between them. The CDR3 contains 13 residues. Germline lookup yields CDR1 LGHNA and CDR2 YNFKEQ. Here the CDR3 DNA reads TGTGCCAGCAAAAGGGGGACCTACAATGAGCAGTTCTTC. Translation gives CASKRGTYNEQFF.

This chain connects TRBV7-9 to TRBJ2-7, with 10 bases fitting TRBD1. Looked up from germline, CDR1 is SEHNR and CDR2 is FQNEAQ (reference sequence). Trimming removed 4 bases from V and 6 bases from J; junction bases left unmatched: 6. The CDR3 sequence is 14 residues long. In nucleotides, the CDR3 is TGTGCCAGCAGCTGGACAGGGGGTCTGCGCGAGCAGTACTTC. It yields the protein CASSWTGGLREQYF.

The CDR3 bases are TGCGCCAGCAGCCAAGACAGGGGACGCTACAATGAGCAGTTCTTC. This translates into CASSQDRGRYNEQFF. This chain links TRBV4-3 with TRBJ2-1, with D possibly TRBD1 on 6 matching bases. V dropped 0 bases and J dropped 3 bases, with 9 bases sitting between them. The germline gives CDR1 LGHNA, CDR2 YSLEER. The CDR3 is made up of 15 amino acids.

The V and J genes are TRBV30 and TRBJ1-5; possibly TRBD1 for D (6 bases). The CDR3 is made up of 12 amino acids. Deletions cut 5 bases from V and 9 bases from J, with 14 bases between. Germline lookup yields CDR1 GTSNPN and CDR2 SVGIG (reference sequence). This chain's CDR3 is CAWGTGPWPQHF. CDR3 nucleotides: TGTGCCTGGGGTACAGGGCCCTGGCCCCAGCATTTT.

This clone was picked up a small number of times. The rearrangement links TRBV7-8 to TRBJ2-1; a weak D match, TRBD1 (6 bases). Germline CDR1 reads SGHVS; CDR2 reads FQNEAQ. V was shortened by 7 bases and J by 12 bases, with 16 bases between the two germline ends. The CDR3 has 12 residues. CDR3 sequence (DNA): TGTGCCAGCACCGATCCCTTAGGGGGGCAGTTCTTC. Translation gives CASTDPLGGQFF.

The chain is built from TRBV6-4 and TRBJ1-1; D is undetermined. This CDR3 is 13 amino acids long. V was clipped by 4 bases and J by 4 bases, with 10 bases between them. CDR1 and CDR2 (germline): MRHNA, SNTAGT. The CDR3 region is CASSVVAGTEAFF. CDR3 in DNA: TGTGCCAGCAGTGTAGTAGCGGGCACTGAAGCTTTCTTT.

The V call is TRBV19, the J call TRBJ2-3, with D perhaps matching TRBD2 (7 bases). Germline V gene data show CDR1 as LNHDA and CDR2 as SQIVND (reference sequence). CDR3 size: 15 residues. Between the trimmed V and J ends, which lost 4 bases and 2 bases, there was a span of 13 bases. The CDR3 loop is CASSKGGVLTDTQYF. CDR3 DNA sequence: TGTGCCAGTAGTAAGGGGGGGGTTCTCACAGATACGCAGTATTTT.

The genes are TRBV27 and TRBJ2-2; a possible D gene is TRBD2 (6 bases). Trimming cost V 2 bases and J 4 bases, with 11 bases left between them. CDR3 size: 15 residues. From germline, CDR1 is MNHEY and CDR2 SMNVEV (reference sequence). Here the CDR3 reads CASSLLAGPTGELFF. The CDR3 DNA sequence: TGTGCCAGCAGTTTACTTGCGGGACCCACCGGGGAGCTGTTTTTT.

The chain employs TRBV10-3 and TRBJ2-2; D may be TRBD1 (6 bases). V shed 6 bases and J shed 3 bases, with 14 bases lying between them. Germline lookup yields CDR1 ENHRY and CDR2 SYGVKD. The CDR3 contains 15 residues. In DNA form, the CDR3 reads TGTGCCATCAGACAGGGAGAAAGGGACACCGGGGAGCTGTTTTTT. Translated: CAIRQGERDTGELFF.

There are a few counts of this clone. This chain uses TRBV30 with TRBJ2-2, with D uncertain. Germline V gives CDR1 GTSNPN, CDR2 SVGIG (reference sequence). The length of the CDR3 is 13 residues. Trimming took off 0 bases at V and 6 bases at J, with 8 bases between the two ends. In DNA form, the CDR3 reads TGTGCCTGGAGTGTATCCGTCTCCGGGGAGCTGTTTTTT. Translation: CAWSVSVSGELFF.

This sequence joins TRBV6-4 and TRBJ2-1; 11 bases align to TRBD2. The CDR3 runs 15 residues. V gave up 4 bases and J gave up 8 bases; unmatched junction bases: 7. Germline CDR1 MRHNA, CDR2 SNTAGT. The CDR3 DNA is TGTGCCAGCAGTGCAACTAGCGGGAGTGGCGATGAGCAGTTCTTC. Protein: CASSATSGSGDEQFF.

The V gene is TRBV28, the J gene TRBJ1-6; unclear D gene. V gave up 2 bases and J gave up 0 bases, with 5 bases separating them. Germline CDR1 MDHEN, CDR2 SYDVKM. This CDR3 contains 15 residues. This CDR3 reads CASSLASSYNSPLHF. The CDR3 DNA reads as TGTGCCAGCAGTTTAGCCAGCTCCTATAATTCACCCCTCCACTTT.

The V call is TRBV4-1, the J call TRBJ1-1; 9 bases are shared with TRBD1. The germline CDR1 and CDR2 sequences are MGHRA and YSYEKL. This CDR3 is built from 17 residues. V shed 1 base and J 0 bases; nucleotides not matched to a gene: 6. CDR3 region: CASSQVSTGGMNTEAFF. The CDR3 region has the DNA TGCGCCAGCAGCCAAGTGTCAACAGGGGGCATGAACACTGAAGCTTTCTTT.

The chain has TRBV29-1 and TRBJ2-3, with 10 bases lining up with TRBD1. The CDR3 sequence is 14 residues long. Per the germline V gene, CDR1 is SQVTM and CDR2 is ANQGSEA. Germline trimming cut 6 bases from V and 4 bases from J; bases unmatched to any gene: 7. The CDR3 is CSVAGQGLADTQYF. The CDR3 DNA sequence: TGCAGCGTCGCGGGACAGGGGCTGGCAGATACGCAGTATTTT.

J is TRBJ2-3 and V is TRBV9, with TRBD2 matching 11 bases. J was trimmed by 1 base and V by 0 bases; bases with no gene match: 10. Germline V gives CDR1 SGDLS, CDR2 YYNGEE. The CDR3 has 19 amino acids. The CDR3 protein is CASSVALLLAGEGTDTQYF. The DNA of the CDR3 is TGTGCCAGCAGCGTAGCCCTTTTACTAGCGGGAGAAGGCACAGATACGCAGTATTTT.

This clone has a handful of counts. The junction departs from the called germline gene at one end, perhaps through a read error. The chain combines TRBV5-1 with TRBJ2-7, with 10 bases fitting TRBD1. Germline CDR1 SGHRS, CDR2 YFSETQ. The CDR3 has 15 residues. The CDR3 DNA reads as TGTGCCAGCAGCCGGGGTGGGACAGGGGATCCCGAGCAGTACTTC. Its translation is CASSRGGTGDPEQYF.

The chain recombines TRBV6-5 with TRBJ2-1; 7 positions match TRBD1. J gave up 1 base and V 5 bases, and 2 bases lay outside the gene matches. Germline-derived CDR1 and CDR2 are MNHEY and SVGAGI. CDR3 size: 14 residues. This CDR3 is CASSDRASYNEQFF. CDR3 bases: TGTGCCAGCAGTGACAGGGCGTCCTACAATGAGCAGTTCTTC.

On this clone: A read error may be the cause here, since a much bigger clone is one base away. This chain uses TRBV30 with TRBJ1-2, with 7 nucleotides matching TRBD1. CDR1 GTSNPN and CDR2 SVGIG come from the germline V gene (reference sequence). The CDR3 spans 14 residues. Trimming removed 6 bases from V and 5 bases from J; junction bases left unmatched: 12. The CDR3 protein is CACSYDGQVYGYTF. Here the CDR3 DNA reads TGTGCCTGTAGTTATGATGGACAGGTTTATGGCTACACCTTC.

As concerns this clone: At one boundary the junction diverges from the germline segment, which might be a read error. CDR3 DNA: TGTACCAGCATCTTGCTCAACACCATATATTTT. Translated: CTSILLNTIYF. The J gene is TRBJ1-3, the V gene TRBV5-6; D not resolved. Looked up from germline, CDR1 is SGHDT and CDR2 is YYEEEE. The CDR3 totals 11 residues.

Here the CDR3 DNA reads TGTGCCAGCAGTTCGCGGGCTTTCGTCTACGAGCAGTACTTC. Amino acids: CASSSRAFVYEQYF. The chain is built from TRBV27 and TRBJ2-7, with D perhaps matching TRBD2 (5 bases). This CDR3 spans 14 amino acids. Germline V gene lookup returns CDR1 MNHEY and CDR2 SMNVEV (reference sequence). Trimming removed 4 bases from V and 3 bases from J, with 13 bases in between.

The genes are TRBV19 and TRBJ2-7, with 9 bases identical to TRBD1. J was trimmed by 5 bases and V by 1 base; bases with no gene match: 6. This CDR3 comprises 15 residues. CDR1 is LNHDA and CDR2 is SQIVND in the germline V gene (reference sequence). CDR3 bases: TGTGCCAGTAGTATAGGCACAGGGGGCTTCCACGAGCAGTACTTC. It codes for CASSIGTGGFHEQYF.

Note on this clone: Other DNA sequences in the sample encode the same CDR3. The chain uses TRBV11-2 and TRBJ2-7; 9 bases line up with TRBD2. The V gene's germline CDR1 is SGHAT and CDR2 FQNNGV. CDR3 length equals 14 residues. V shed 5 bases and J 2 bases; nucleotides not matched to a gene: 4. Written as DNA, the CDR3 is TGTGCCAGCAGCCCAGCGGGGGGCCCCTACGAGCAGTACTTC. Translated, it gives CASSPAGGPYEQYF.

The chain is built from TRBV19 and TRBJ1-4; tentative D call: TRBD1 (6 bases). Germline V lookup: CDR1 LNHDA, CDR2 SQIVND (reference sequence). This CDR3 contains 13 residues. Trimming took off 7 bases at V and 4 bases at J, with 10 bases between the two ends. The CDR3 region is CASNAGDNEKLFF. In nucleotides, the CDR3 is TGTGCCAGTAATGCAGGGGATAATGAAAAACTGTTTTTT.

This chain joins TRBV12-5 and TRBJ2-1; D is unclear. Germline CDR1 is LGHNT and CDR2 is FRNRAP. The V end lost 2 bases, the J end lost 8 bases, and 10 bases lay between the germline ends. The CDR3 extends over 13 amino acids. CDR3 DNA: TGTGCTAGTGGTTTGTGGCTTAGCCATGAGCAGTTCTTC. This gives the protein CASGLWLSHEQFF.

The V call is TRBV9, the J call TRBJ1-2, with 10 bases that match TRBD1. This CDR3 contains 13 residues. The germline V gene has CDR1 SGDLS and CDR2 YYNGEE. V dropped 4 bases and J dropped 8; count of bases not matched to a gene: 5. The CDR3 is CASSFGQGGGYTF. The DNA for the CDR3 is TGTGCCAGCAGCTTCGGACAGGGGGGGGGCTACACCTTC. The full variable domain, in which reference TRBV9 and TRBJ1-2 provide the parts outside the CDR3, is DSGVTQTPKHLITATGQRVTLRCSPRSGDLSVYWYQQSLDQGLQFLIQYYNGEERAKGNILERFSAQQFPDLHSELNLSSLELGDSALYFCASSFGQGGGYTFGSGTRLTVV.